A single sample is the source of the 12 T cell receptor beta chains below, sequenced in a study of T cells in tumors and immune-related adverse events. TCRdb's copy holds only in-frame clones and misses some; the assay was immunoSEQ multiplex PCR. The data show some 10,000 clones, under 95% seen once. The sample consisted of lymph node tissue, taken from a patient treated with anti-PD-1 therapy. The receptor source for this set is a female donor with metastatic renal cell carcinoma.

The V and J genes are TRBV4-2 and TRBJ2-2; 8 nucleotides align to TRBD1. CDR3 length: 15 residues. Trimming removed 5 bases from V and 6 bases from J; junction bases left unmatched: 8. Germline V gives CDR1 LGHNA, CDR2 YNFKEQ. Here the CDR3 DNA reads TGTGCCAGCAGCTCCGAATCACAGGGGGCCGGGGAGCTGTTTTTT. The encoded protein is CASSSESQGAGELFF.

This clone was seen only once. The chain is built from TRBV20-1 and TRBJ2-1; no reliable D call. V lost 7 bases, J lost 7 bases, and 8 bases lay in between. The CDR3 spans 10 residues. Germline CDR1 DFQATT, CDR2 SNEGSKA (reference sequence). CDR3 protein: CSVLFNEQFF. The CDR3 region has the DNA TGCAGTGTACTATTTAATGAGCAGTTCTTC.

The chain combines TRBV29-1 with TRBJ1-4; tentative D call: TRBD1 (6 bases). Trimming cost V 1 base and J 5 bases, with 8 bases left between them. Per germline, CDR1 SQVTM and CDR2 ANQGSEA. There are 13 residues in the CDR3. CDR3 sequence (DNA): TGCAGCGTTGAAGGGACAGACAATGAAAAACTGTTTTTT. It specifies CSVEGTDNEKLFF.

This chain joins TRBV7-2 and TRBJ1-2, with TRBD1 matching 8 bases. The germline V gene encodes CDR1 SGHTA and CDR2 FQGNSA. The CDR3 covers 13 residues. V shed 5 bases, J shed 4 bases, and the junction held 3 bases outside the gene matches. The CDR3 DNA sequence: TGTGCCAGCAGCCCACAGGGGGGCTATGGCTACACCTTC. It encodes CASSPQGGYGYTF.

The chain joins TRBV7-9 to TRBJ1-2; no reliable D call. This CDR3 has 14 amino acids. In germline, CDR1 is SEHNR, CDR2 FQNEAQ (reference sequence). V lost 4 bases to trimming and J lost 7 bases, with 16 bases between them. Here the CDR3 DNA reads TGTGCCAGCAGCTGGACTGGGCAAATGGGTGGCTACACCTTC. Translated, it gives CASSWTGQMGGYTF.

This rearrangement joins TRBV7-8 to TRBJ1-2, with D uncertain. CDR1 is SGHVS and CDR2 is FQNEAQ in the germline V gene. Trimming shortened V by 1 base and J by 3 bases, and 9 bases separated the two germline ends. This CDR3 is 14 amino acids long. This CDR3 reads CASSLVGGDYGYTF. As DNA, the CDR3 is TGTGCCAGCAGCTTAGTTGGCGGGGACTATGGCTACACCTTC.

This chain uses TRBV29-1 with TRBJ2-3; 13 bases line up with TRBD2. Germline CDR1 SQVTM, CDR2 ANQGSEA. With 3 bases clipped from V and 0 bases from J, the junction kept 12 bases outside the gene matches. The CDR3 extends over 19 amino acids. CDR3 region: CSVETSGGTIGSSTDTQYF. The CDR3 DNA follows: TGCAGCGTTGAGACTAGCGGGGGGACGATAGGTTCTAGCACAGATACGCAGTATTTT.

Only one count was recorded for this clone. This chain uses TRBV5-1 with TRBJ1-2; D remains ambiguous. The CDR3 consists of 13 residues. Germline-derived CDR1 and CDR2 are SGHRS and YFSETQ. V lost 1 base, J lost 2 bases, and 6 bases lay in between. Here the CDR3 reads CASSLIENYGYTF. CDR3 sequence (DNA): TGCGCCAGCAGCTTGATCGAAAACTATGGCTACACCTTC. Filled out from reference TRBV5-1 and TRBJ1-2, the complete variable domain reads KAGVTQTPRYLIKTRGQQVTLSCSPISGHRSVSWYQQTPGQGLQFLFEYFSETQRNKGNFPGRFSGRQFSNSRSEMNVSTLELGDSALYLCASSLIENYGYTFGSGTRLTVV.

The chain couples TRBV6-6 to TRBJ1-2; D gene unclear. The germline gives CDR1 MNHNY, CDR2 SVGAGI (reference sequence). With 5 bases removed from V and 5 bases from J, the gap between germline ends came to 15 bases. The CDR3 loop spans 14 amino acids. CDR3 region: CASSNIPRQYGYTF. CDR3 sequence (DNA): TGTGCCAGCAGTAACATACCCCGCCAGTATGGCTACACCTTC.

This clone was observed once. The rearrangement links TRBV13 to TRBJ2-7; 10 bases line up with TRBD2. Germline CDR1 PRHDT, CDR2 FYEKMQ (reference sequence). J gave up 5 bases and V 5 bases, and 9 bases lay outside the gene matches. The CDR3 has 15 residues. The CDR3 bases are TGTGCCAGCAGCCGCCGGGCTAGCGGGAGTCACGAGCAGTACTTC. Protein sequence: CASSRRASGSHEQYF.

The CDR3 here is CASSPDRGHTGELFF. The DNA of the CDR3 is TGCGCCAGCAGCCCCGACAGGGGGCATACCGGGGAGCTGTTTTTT. This chain joins TRBV4-3 and TRBJ2-2; 10 bases align to TRBD1. V lost 4 bases and J lost 5; bases outside the gene matches: 4. The CDR3 sequence is 15 residues long. Germline lookup yields CDR1 LGHNA and CDR2 YSLEER.

The CDR3 loop is CASSSNSGTSGWGQFF. The CDR3 bases are TGTGCCAGCAGCTCCAACTCCGGGACTAGCGGATGGGGGCAGTTCTTC. The rearrangement links TRBV4-2 to TRBJ2-1; TRBD2 aligns across 11 bases. The junction had 15 bases not matched to a gene; V was cut back by 5 bases and J by 12 bases. Looked up from germline, CDR1 is LGHNA and CDR2 is YNFKEQ. The CDR3 contains 16 residues.